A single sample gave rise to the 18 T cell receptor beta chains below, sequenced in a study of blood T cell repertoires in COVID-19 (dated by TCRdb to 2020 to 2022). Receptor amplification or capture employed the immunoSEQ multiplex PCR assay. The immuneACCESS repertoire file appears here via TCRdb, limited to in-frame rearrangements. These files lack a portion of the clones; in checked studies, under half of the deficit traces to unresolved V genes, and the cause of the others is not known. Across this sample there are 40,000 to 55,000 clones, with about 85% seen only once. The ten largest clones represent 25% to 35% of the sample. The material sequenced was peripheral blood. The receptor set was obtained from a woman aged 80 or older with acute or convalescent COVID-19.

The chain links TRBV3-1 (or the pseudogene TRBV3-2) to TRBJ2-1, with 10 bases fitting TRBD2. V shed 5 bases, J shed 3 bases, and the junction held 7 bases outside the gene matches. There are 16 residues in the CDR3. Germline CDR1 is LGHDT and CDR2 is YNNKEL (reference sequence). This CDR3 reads CASSKSGLAVYNEQFF. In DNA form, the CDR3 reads TGTGCCAGCAGCAAGAGCGGACTAGCGGTCTACAATGAGCAGTTCTTC.

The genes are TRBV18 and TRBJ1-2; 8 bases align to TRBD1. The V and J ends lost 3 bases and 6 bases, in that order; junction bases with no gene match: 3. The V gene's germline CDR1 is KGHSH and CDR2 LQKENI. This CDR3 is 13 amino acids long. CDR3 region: CASSPDRGHGYTF. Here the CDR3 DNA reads TGTGCCAGCTCACCCGACAGGGGCCATGGCTACACCTTC.

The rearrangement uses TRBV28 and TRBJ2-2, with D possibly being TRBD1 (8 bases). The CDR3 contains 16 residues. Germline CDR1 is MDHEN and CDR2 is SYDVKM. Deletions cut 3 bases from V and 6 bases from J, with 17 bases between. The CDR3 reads CASSFPTGGAAGELFF. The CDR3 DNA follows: TGTGCCAGCAGTTTTCCTACAGGGGGGGCGGCCGGGGAGCTGTTTTTT.

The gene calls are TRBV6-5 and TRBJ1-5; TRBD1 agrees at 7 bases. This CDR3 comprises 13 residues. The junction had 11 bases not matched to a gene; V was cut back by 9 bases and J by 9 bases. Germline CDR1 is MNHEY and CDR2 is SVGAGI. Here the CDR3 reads CASNNRGSGPQHF. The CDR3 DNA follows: TGTGCCAGTAATAACAGGGGATCGGGGCCCCAGCATTTT.

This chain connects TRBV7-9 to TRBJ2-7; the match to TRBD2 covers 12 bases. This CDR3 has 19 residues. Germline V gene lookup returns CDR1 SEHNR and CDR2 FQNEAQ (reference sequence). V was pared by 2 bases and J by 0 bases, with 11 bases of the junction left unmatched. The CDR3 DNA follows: TGTGCCAGCAGCTTAAGGGGGTCACTAGCGGGAGGTAGCTCCTACGAGCAGTACTTC. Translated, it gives CASSLRGSLAGGSSYEQYF.

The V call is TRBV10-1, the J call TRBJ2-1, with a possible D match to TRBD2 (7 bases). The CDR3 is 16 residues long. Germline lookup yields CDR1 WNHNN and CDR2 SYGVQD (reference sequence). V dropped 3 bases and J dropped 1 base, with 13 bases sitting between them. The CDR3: CASSDVGRGSYNEQFF. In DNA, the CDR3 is TGCGCCAGCAGTGATGTAGGGAGGGGGTCCTACAATGAGCAGTTCTTC.

Here the CDR3 DNA reads TGTGCCACCGGACAGCTTGATTCACCCCTCCACTTT. Translating it yields CATGQLDSPLHF. The chain uses TRBV15 and TRBJ1-6, with D possibly TRBD1 on 6 matching bases. This CDR3 contains 12 residues. Germline V gene lookup returns CDR1 LNHNV and CDR2 YYDKDF (reference sequence). V was pared by 8 bases and J by 8 bases, with 10 bases between.

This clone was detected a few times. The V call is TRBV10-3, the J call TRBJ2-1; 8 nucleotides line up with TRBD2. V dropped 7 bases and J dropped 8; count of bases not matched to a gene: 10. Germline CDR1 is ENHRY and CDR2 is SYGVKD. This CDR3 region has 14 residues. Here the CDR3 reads CAIMKAGDIDEQFF. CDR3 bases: TGTGCCATCATGAAAGCGGGAGATATCGATGAGCAGTTCTTC.

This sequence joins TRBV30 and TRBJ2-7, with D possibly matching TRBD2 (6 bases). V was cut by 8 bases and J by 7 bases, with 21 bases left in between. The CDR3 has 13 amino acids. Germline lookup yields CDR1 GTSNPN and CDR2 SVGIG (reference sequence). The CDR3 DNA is TGTGCCGGGAACCGACTAGTTCTGGGAGAGCAGTACTTC. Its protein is CAGNRLVLGEQYF. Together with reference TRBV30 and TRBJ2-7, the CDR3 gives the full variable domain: SQTIHQWPATLVQPVGSPLSLECTVEGTSNPNLYWYRQAAGRGLQLLFYSVGIGQISSEVPQNLSASRPQDRQFILSSKKLLLSDSGFYLCAGNRLVLGEQYFGPGTRLTVT.

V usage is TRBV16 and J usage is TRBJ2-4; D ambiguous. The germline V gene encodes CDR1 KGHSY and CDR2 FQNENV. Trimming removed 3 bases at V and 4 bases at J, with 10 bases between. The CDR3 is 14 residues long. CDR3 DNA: TGTGCCAGCAGCCACCCGAGAGCAAAAAACATTCAGTACTTC. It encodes CASSHPRAKNIQYF.

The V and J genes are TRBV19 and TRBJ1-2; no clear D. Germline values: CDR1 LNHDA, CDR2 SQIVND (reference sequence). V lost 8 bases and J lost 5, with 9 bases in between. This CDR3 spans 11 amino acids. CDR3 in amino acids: CASRQQYGYTF. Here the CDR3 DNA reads TGTGCCAGTCGCCAACAGTATGGCTACACCTTC. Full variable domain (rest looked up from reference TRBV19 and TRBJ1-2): DGGITQSPKYLFRKEGQNVTLSCEQNLNHDAMYWYRQDPGQGLRLIYYSQIVNDFQKGDIAEGYSVSREKKESFPLTVTSAQKNPTAFYLCASRQQYGYTFGSGTRLTVV.

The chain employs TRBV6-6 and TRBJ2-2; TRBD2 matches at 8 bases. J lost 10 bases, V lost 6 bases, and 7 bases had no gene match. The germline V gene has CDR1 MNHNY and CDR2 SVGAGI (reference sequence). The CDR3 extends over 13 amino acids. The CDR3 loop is CASRAGLVEELFF. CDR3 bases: TGTGCCAGCAGGGCGGGACTAGTGGAGGAGCTGTTTTTT.

The CDR3, as DNA: TGTGCCAGCAGTTTATACGGGGGAGGGAGCAATGAGCAGTTCTTC. Encoded protein: CASSLYGGGSNEQFF. V usage is TRBV27 and J usage is TRBJ2-1; 7 bases are shared with TRBD2. J was trimmed by 6 bases and V by 1 base; bases with no gene match: 6. The CDR3 runs to 15 residues. Germline V CDR1 and CDR2: MNHEY, SMNVEV (reference sequence).

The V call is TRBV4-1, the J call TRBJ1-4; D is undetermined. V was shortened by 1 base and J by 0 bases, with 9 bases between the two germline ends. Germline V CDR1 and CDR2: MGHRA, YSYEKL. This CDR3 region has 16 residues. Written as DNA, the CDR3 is TGCGCCAGCAGCCAAGCGGGAGATGCAACTAATGAAAAACTGTTTTTT. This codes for CASSQAGDATNEKLFF.

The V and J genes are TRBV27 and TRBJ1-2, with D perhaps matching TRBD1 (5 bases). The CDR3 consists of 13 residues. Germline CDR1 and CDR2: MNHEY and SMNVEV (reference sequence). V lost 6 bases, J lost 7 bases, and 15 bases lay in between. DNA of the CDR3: TGTGCCAGCAGACCAGACGGGGGTTTTGGCTACACCTTC. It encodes CASRPDGGFGYTF.

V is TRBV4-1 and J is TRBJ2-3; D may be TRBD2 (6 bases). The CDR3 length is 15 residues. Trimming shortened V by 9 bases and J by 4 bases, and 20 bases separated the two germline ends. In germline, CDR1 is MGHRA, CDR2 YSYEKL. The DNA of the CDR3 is TGCGCCAGTACGAAAGTCGGCGGGAATCCAGATACGCAGTATTTT. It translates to CASTKVGGNPDTQYF.

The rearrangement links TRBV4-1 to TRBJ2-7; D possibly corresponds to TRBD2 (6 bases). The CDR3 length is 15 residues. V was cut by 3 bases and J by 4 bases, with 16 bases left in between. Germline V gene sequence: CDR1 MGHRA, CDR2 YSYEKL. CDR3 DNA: TGCGCCAGCAGCCACCCAGGCACCGGGGGTTACGAGCAGTACTTC. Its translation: CASSHPGTGGYEQYF.

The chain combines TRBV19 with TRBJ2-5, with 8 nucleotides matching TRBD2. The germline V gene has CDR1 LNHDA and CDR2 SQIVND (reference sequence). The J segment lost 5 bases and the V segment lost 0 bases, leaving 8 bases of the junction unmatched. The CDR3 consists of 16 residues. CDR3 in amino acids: CASSIEGAGGEETQYF. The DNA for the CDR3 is TGTGCCAGTAGTATAGAGGGGGCGGGAGGAGAGGAGACCCAGTACTTC.